The clone carrying this T cell receptor (beta chain) was recorded many times. Its matching antigen is unknown. One end of the junction fails to match germline, which may point to a read error. The sample comes from a study of Graves' ophthalmopathy and Graves' hyperthyroidism. Stable hyperthyroidism was defined by absence of ophthalmopathy within 18 months of follow-up. Findings and limits, study-wide: Blood shared most expanded thyroid clonotypes above 0.001 frequency.

The CDR3 is 11 amino acids. Germline-derived CDR1 and CDR2 are SGHTA and FQGNSA. Transcripts of RNA were the source for amplifying TCR beta CDR3 regions. In the first round, RT-PCR was carried out with HTBI primers, and a multiplex PCR formed the second round. TCRdb passed the multiplex PCR reads through MiXCR, listing each CDR3 protein once. Of 350,000 to 450,000 distinct CDR3 sequences listed, approximately 21% are singletons. Sequenced material: peripheral blood. The rearrangement uses TRBV7-2 and TRBJ2-7; D remains unclear. The sequence derives from a young woman with stable Graves' hyperthyroidism. The CDR3 protein is CASSLSYKQYF. The CDR3 DNA is TGTGCCAGCAGTCTCTCCTACAAGCAGTACTTC.